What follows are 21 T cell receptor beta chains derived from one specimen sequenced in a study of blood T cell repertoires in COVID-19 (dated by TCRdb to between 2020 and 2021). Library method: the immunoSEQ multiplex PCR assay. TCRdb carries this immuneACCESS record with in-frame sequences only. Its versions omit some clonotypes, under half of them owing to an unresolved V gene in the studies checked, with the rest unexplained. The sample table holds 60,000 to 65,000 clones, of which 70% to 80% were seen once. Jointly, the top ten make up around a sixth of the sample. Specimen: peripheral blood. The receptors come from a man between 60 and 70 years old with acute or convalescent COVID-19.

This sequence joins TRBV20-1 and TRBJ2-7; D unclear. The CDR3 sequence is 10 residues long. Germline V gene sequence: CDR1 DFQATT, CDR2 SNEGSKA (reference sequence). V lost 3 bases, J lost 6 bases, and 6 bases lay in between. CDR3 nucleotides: TGCAGTGCTAGCCATGTCGAGCAGTACTTC. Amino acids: CSASHVEQYF.

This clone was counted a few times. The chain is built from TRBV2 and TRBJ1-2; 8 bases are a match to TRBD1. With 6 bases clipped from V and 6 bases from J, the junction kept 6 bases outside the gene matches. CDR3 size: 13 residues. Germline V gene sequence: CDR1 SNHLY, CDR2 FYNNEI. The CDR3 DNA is TGTGCCAGCAGAAGCAGGGGGCTCAATGGCTACACCTTC. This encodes CASRSRGLNGYTF.

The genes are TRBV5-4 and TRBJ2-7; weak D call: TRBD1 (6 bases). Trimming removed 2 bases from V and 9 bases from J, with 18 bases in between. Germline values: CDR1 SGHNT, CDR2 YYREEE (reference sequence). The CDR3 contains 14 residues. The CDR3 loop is CASSLPIQGSRQYF. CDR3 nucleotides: TGTGCCAGCAGCTTACCGATACAGGGATCGAGGCAGTACTTC.

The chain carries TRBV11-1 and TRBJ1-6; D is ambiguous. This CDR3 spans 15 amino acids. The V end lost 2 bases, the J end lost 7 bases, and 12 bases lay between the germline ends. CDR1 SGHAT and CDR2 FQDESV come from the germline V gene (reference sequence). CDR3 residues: CASSLLYGENSPLHF. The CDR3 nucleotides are TGTGCCAGCAGCTTACTTTACGGAGAGAATTCACCCCTCCACTTT. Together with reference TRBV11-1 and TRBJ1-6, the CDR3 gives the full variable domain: EAEVAQSPRYKITEKSQAVAFWCDPISGHATLYWYRQILGQGPELLVQFQDESVVDDSQLPKDRFSAERLKGVDSTLKIQPAELGDSAMYLCASSLLYGENSPLHFGNGTRLTVT.

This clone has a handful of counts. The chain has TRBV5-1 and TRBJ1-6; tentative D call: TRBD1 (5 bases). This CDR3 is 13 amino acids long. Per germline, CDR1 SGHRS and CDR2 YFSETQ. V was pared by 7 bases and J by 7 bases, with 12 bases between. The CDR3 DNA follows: TGCGCCAGCTACAGACAGCCCAATTCACCCCTCCACTTT. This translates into CASYRQPNSPLHF.

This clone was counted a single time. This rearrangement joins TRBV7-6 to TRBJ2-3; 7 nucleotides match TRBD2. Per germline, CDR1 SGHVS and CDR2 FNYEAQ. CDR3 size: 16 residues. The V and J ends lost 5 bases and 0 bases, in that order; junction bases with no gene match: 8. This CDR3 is CASSPGSSGSTDTQYF. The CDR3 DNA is TGTGCCAGCAGCCCTGGGAGTAGCGGGAGCACAGATACGCAGTATTTT.

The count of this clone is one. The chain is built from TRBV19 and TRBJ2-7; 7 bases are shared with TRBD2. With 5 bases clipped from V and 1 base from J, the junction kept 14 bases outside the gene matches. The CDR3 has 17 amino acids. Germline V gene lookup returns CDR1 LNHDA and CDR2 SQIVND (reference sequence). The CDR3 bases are TGTGCCAGTAGTGCCAGTGGAGAAGCGGGATGGTCCTACGAGCAGTACTTC. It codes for CASSASGEAGWSYEQYF.

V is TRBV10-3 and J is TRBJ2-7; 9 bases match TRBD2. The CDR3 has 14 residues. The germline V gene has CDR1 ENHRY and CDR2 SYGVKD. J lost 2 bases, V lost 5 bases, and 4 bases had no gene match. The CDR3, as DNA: TGTGCCATCAGTCGACTAGCGGAGACCTACGAGCAGTACTTC. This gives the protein CAISRLAETYEQYF.

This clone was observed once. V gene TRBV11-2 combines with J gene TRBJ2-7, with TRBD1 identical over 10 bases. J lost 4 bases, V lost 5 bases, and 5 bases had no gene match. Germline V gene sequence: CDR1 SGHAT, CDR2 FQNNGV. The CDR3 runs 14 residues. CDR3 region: CASSVGQGGYEQYF. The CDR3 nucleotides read TGTGCCAGCAGCGTAGGACAGGGGGGATACGAGCAGTACTTC.

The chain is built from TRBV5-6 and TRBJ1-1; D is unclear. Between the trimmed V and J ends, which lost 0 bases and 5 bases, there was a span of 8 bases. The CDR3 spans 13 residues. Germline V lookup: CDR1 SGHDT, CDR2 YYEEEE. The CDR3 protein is CASSLAEGTEAFF. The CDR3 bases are TGTGCCAGCAGCTTGGCGGAGGGTACTGAAGCTTTCTTT.

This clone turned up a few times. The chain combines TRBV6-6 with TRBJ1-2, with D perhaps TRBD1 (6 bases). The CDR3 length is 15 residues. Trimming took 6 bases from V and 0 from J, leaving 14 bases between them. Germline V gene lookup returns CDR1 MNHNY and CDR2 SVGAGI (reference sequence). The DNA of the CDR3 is TGTGCCAGCAGACTGGACAGAAACCCTAACTATGGCTACACCTTC. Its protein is CASRLDRNPNYGYTF.

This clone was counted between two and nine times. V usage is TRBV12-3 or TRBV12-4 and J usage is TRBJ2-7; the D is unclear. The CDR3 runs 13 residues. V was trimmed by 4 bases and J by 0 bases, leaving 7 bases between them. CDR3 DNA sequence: TGTGCCAGCAGTTCCAGAGGCTCCTACGAGCAGTACTTC. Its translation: CASSSRGSYEQYF.

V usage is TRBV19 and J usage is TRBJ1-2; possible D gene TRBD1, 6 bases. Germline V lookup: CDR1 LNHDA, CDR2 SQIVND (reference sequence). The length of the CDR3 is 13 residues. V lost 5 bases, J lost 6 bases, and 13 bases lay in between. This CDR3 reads CASSATGTHGYTF. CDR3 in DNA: TGTGCCAGTAGTGCAACAGGGACCCATGGCTACACCTTC.

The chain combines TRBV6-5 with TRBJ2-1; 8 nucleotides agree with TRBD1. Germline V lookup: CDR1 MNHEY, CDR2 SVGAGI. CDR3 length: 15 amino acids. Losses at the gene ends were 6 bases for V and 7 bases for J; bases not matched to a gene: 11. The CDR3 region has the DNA TGTGCCAGCAGAAATGACAGGGGCCGAATTAATGAGCAGTTCTTC. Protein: CASRNDRGRINEQFF.

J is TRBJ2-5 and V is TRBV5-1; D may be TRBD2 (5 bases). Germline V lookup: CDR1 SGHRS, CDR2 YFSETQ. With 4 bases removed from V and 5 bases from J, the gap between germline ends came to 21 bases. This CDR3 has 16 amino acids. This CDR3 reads CASSPRTAPGMETQYF. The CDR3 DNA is TGCGCCAGCAGCCCCCGGACGGCCCCGGGGATGGAGACCCAGTACTTC.

The CDR3 bases are TGCGCCAGCGGGGGGACAGGGGGCGTTGAAGAGACCCAGTACTTC. The encoded protein is CASGGTGGVEETQYF. The chain joins TRBV5-1 to TRBJ2-5; the match to TRBD1 covers 12 bases. The germline CDR1 and CDR2 sequences are SGHRS and YFSETQ. The junction had 7 bases not matched to a gene; V was cut back by 7 bases and J by 3 bases. The CDR3 runs 15 residues.

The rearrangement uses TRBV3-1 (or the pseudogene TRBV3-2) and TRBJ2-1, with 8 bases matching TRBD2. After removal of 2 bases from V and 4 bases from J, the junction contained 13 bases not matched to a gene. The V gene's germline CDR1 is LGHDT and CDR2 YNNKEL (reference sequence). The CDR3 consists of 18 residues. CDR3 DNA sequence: TGTGCCAGCAGCCAAAGCGCCGGAACTAGCGGCCTGTACAATGAGCAGTTCTTC. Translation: CASSQSAGTSGLYNEQFF.

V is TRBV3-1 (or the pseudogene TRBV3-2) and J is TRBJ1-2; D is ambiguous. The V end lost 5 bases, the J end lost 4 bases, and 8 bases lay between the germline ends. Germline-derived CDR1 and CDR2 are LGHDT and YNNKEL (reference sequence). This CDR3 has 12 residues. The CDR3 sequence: CASSVNSYGYTF. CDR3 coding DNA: TGTGCCAGCAGCGTCAACAGCTATGGCTACACCTTC.

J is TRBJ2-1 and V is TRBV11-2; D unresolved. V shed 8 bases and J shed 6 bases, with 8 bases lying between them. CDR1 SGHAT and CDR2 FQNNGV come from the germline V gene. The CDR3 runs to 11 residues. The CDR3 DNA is TGTGCCAGCTCCCCCTCCAATGAGCAGTTCTTC. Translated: CASSPSNEQFF.

This chain's CDR3 is CASSQGATLNIQYF. CDR3 in DNA: TGTGCCAGCAGCCAAGGGGCAACGCTCAACATTCAGTACTTC. V gene TRBV3-1 (or the pseudogene TRBV3-2) combines with J gene TRBJ2-4; D is unclear. CDR1 is LGHDT and CDR2 is YNNKEL in the germline V gene (reference sequence). The V end was cut by 1 base, the J end by 7 bases, with 11 bases between. CDR3 length: 14 amino acids.

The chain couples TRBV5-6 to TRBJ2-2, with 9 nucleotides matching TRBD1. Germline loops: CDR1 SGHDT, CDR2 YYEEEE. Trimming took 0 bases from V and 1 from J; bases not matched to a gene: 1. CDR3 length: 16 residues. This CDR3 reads CASSLVGQGNTGELFF. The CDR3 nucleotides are TGTGCCAGCAGCTTGGTGGGACAGGGGAACACCGGGGAGCTGTTTTTT. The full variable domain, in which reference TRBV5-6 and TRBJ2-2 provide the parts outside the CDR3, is DAGVTQSPTHLIKTRGQQVTLRCSPKSGHDTVSWYQQALGQGPQFIFQYYEEEERQRGNFPDRFSGHQFPNYSSELNVNALLLGDSALYLCASSLVGQGNTGELFFGEGSRLTVL.